Presented here are 21 T cell receptor beta chains from one specimen sequenced in a study of Japanese encephalitis immunity and Zika vaccine responses (dated by TCRdb to the early 2020s). Library preparation was by 5' RACE. The data were produced on an Illumina MiSeq. The raw public data were reprocessed by TCRdb itself: fastp quality trimming at Q25, MiXCR clonotype calling, in-frame beta chains only. CDR3 protein duplicates are merged, each entry listing the most common genes and DNA. A total of about 1,600 distinct CDR3 sequences appear in this sample, around 6.4% of them only once. Approximately 30% of the sample lies in the top ten. PBMCs were labeled with CellTrace CFSE and were cultured for about 6 days in RPMI containing approximately 7.2% human serum plus peptide pools at 0.85 to 1 ug/mL each. On a BD FACSAria, proliferating CD4 T cells were sorted without fixation as live CD56-CD19-CD16-CD3+CD4+ CFSE-low cells.

The sample here was antigen-activated CD4+ T cells from blood, cultured, taken during a Zika inactivated vaccine study. All receptors derive from an adult woman who received an inactivated Zika virus vaccine.

The rearrangement joins TRBV11-2 to TRBJ2-1; 9 nucleotides match TRBD1. Germline lookup yields CDR1 SGHAT and CDR2 FQNNGV. Trimming at V came to 5 bases and at J to 15 bases, leaving 8 bases not matched to a gene. The length of the CDR3 is 12 residues. The DNA of the CDR3 is TGTGCCAGCAGCCTCAATAGGGACAGGGTGTTCTTC. Its protein product is CASSLNRDRVFF.

Within the sample, this clonotype is medium-sized (0.01 to 0.1%). The V gene is TRBV20-1, the J gene TRBJ1-2; D is unresolved. The CDR3 runs 14 residues. With 3 bases removed from V and 4 bases from J, the gap between germline ends came to 15 bases. Germline V gene sequence: CDR1 DFQATT, CDR2 SNEGSKA (reference sequence). CDR3 nucleotides: TGCAGTGCTAGTCGCATGGGGTCGGGCTATGGCTACACCTTC. It translates to CSASRMGSGYGYTF.

In its sample, this clonotype ranks as hyperexpanded. The chain uses TRBV4-3 and TRBJ2-1; 7 bases line up with TRBD2. Germline V gene sequence: CDR1 LGHNA, CDR2 YSLEER. Trimming took 2 bases from V and 2 from J; bases not matched to a gene: 6. There are 16 residues in the CDR3. This chain's CDR3 is CASSQSLGGAYNEQFF. The CDR3 DNA sequence: TGCGCCAGCAGCCAATCCCTTGGGGGGGCCTACAATGAGCAGTTCTTC.

This clonotype was found a few times. V usage is TRBV5-6 and J usage is TRBJ1-2; D gene unclear. This CDR3 spans 13 amino acids. V lost 4 bases and J 0 bases, leaving 7 bases between the germline ends. Germline lookup yields CDR1 SGHDT and CDR2 YYEEEE. CDR3 DNA sequence: TGTGCCAGCAGCCCAACCACTAACTATGGCTACACCTTC. It specifies CASSPTTNYGYTF. The full variable domain, rest sourced from reference TRBV5-6 and TRBJ1-2, is DAGVTQSPTHLIKTRGQQVTLRCSPKSGHDTVSWYQQALGQGPQFIFQYYEEEERQRGNFPDRFSGHQFPNYSSELNVNALLLGDSALYLCASSPTTNYGYTFGSGTRLTVV.

This clonotype is categorized as hyperexpanded. The V and J genes are TRBV20-1 and TRBJ1-5, with D hard to call. The CDR3 sequence is 14 residues long. Germline CDR1 and CDR2: DFQATT and SNEGSKA (reference sequence). V lost 1 base and J lost 4, with 11 bases in between. CDR3 coding DNA: TGCAGTGCTAGAGGGGTAACGGGTAATCAGCCCCAGCATTTT. Translated, it gives CSARGVTGNQPQHF.

At least ten counts were recorded for this clonotype. V is TRBV28 and J is TRBJ1-2; the D is unclear. This CDR3 contains 13 residues. The V end lost 3 bases, the J end lost 4 bases, and 9 bases lay between the germline ends. Germline V gene lookup returns CDR1 MDHEN and CDR2 SYDVKM. DNA of the CDR3: TGTGCCAGCAGTTTTGTCGGAAGCTATGGCTACACCTTC. Its translation: CASSFVGSYGYTF.

The rearrangement uses TRBV28 and TRBJ1-5, with 11 positions matching TRBD1. J was trimmed by 6 bases and V by 5 bases; bases with no gene match: 9. CDR1 and CDR2 (germline): MDHEN, SYDVKM. This CDR3 has 16 residues. The CDR3 bases are TGTGCCAGCAGTAGGGACAGGGGGGGGAAGAGTCAGCCCCAGCATTTT. Its protein product is CASSRDRGGKSQPQHF.

This clonotype was seen a handful of times. The genes are TRBV19 and TRBJ1-3; D not certain. Germline values: CDR1 LNHDA, CDR2 SQIVND (reference sequence). The CDR3 length is 13 residues. V gave up 4 bases and J gave up 3 bases, with 7 bases separating them. CDR3 DNA: TGTGCCAGTAGTAGCAACCGTGGAAACACCATATATTTT. Translated, it gives CASSSNRGNTIYF.

Relative to its sample, this clonotype is hyperexpanded. The CDR3, as DNA: TGTGCCAGCAGTGAACCGGGGAGCTCCTACGAGCAGTACTTC. Protein: CASSEPGSSYEQYF. The chain combines TRBV25-1 with TRBJ2-7, with a possible D match to TRBD2 (5 bases). The CDR3 has 14 amino acids. Germline CDR1 reads MGHDK; CDR2 reads SYGVNS. V was trimmed by 2 bases and J by 0 bases, leaving 8 bases between them.

This clonotype is deemed medium-sized. V usage is TRBV6-2 or TRBV6-3 and J usage is TRBJ2-2; no clear D. Trimming removed 6 bases from V and 1 base from J, with 3 bases in between. The CDR3 has 12 amino acids. Germline assignment: CDR1 MNHEY and CDR2 SVGEGT. CDR3 DNA: TGTGCCAGCAGAAGGAACACCGGGGAGCTGTTTTTT. Its translation is CASRRNTGELFF.

This clonotype turned up a few times. V usage is TRBV7-6 and J usage is TRBJ1-6, with 7 bases identical to TRBD1. Germline CDR1 is SGHVS and CDR2 is FNYEAQ. This CDR3 contains 18 residues. The trim removed 5 bases at V and 6 bases at J, leaving 16 bases unmatched. In DNA, the CDR3 is TGTGCCAGCAGCGCACGGACAGGCCCGGCAGCGAGTAATTCACCCCTCCACTTT. Translating it yields CASSARTGPAASNSPLHF.

At least ten counts were recorded for this clonotype. The V call is TRBV5-6, the J call TRBJ2-3; D is ambiguous. This CDR3 comprises 13 residues. Germline V gene lookup returns CDR1 SGHDT and CDR2 YYEEEE. V was cut by 2 bases and J by 0 bases, with 4 bases left in between. The CDR3 DNA sequence: TGTGCCAGCAGCTTAGGAAGCACAGATACGCAGTATTTT. The encoded protein is CASSLGSTDTQYF.

J is TRBJ2-6 and V is TRBV4-1; D unclear. With 1 base removed from V and 1 base from J, the gap between germline ends came to 5 bases. This CDR3 has 15 residues. Germline V CDR1 and CDR2: MGHRA, YSYEKL. CDR3 DNA: TGCGCCAGCAGCCAAGTAGGTTCTGGGGCCAACGTCCTGACTTTC. Protein sequence: CASSQVGSGANVLTF.

This clonotype was recorded a few times. The rearrangement links TRBV7-2 to TRBJ1-5, with D maybe TRBD1 (6 bases). The CDR3 covers 17 residues. Germline CDR1 is SGHTA and CDR2 is FQGNSA. Trimming took off 1 base at V and 4 bases at J, with 17 bases between the two ends. DNA of the CDR3: TGTGCCAGCAGCTTAGAATCTCCGGGACACGGAAATCAGCCCCAGCATTTT. Translating gives CASSLESPGHGNQPQHF.

There are many counts of this clonotype. The rearrangement uses TRBV6-2 or TRBV6-3 and TRBJ2-3; TRBD2 matches 7 bases. The CDR3 runs 11 residues. Germline values: CDR1 MNHEY, CDR2 SVGEGT. For the CDR3, the DNA is TGTGCGGGAGGGTTTGCAGATACGCAGTATTTT. Its translation: CAGGFADTQYF.

By share, this clonotype ranks as medium-sized. The chain links TRBV4-3 to TRBJ2-3, with D perhaps matching TRBD2 (6 bases). This CDR3 region has 16 residues. The ends were cut back, 5 bases at V and 3 bases at J, with 18 bases in the middle. Germline CDR1 is LGHNA and CDR2 is YSLEER. CDR3 residues: CASSSRGGADTDTQYF. The DNA for the CDR3 is TGCGCCAGCAGCTCCCGAGGCGGGGCAGATACAGATACGCAGTATTTT.

By frequency in the sample, this clonotype is medium-sized. The chain uses TRBV7-2 and TRBJ1-2; maybe TRBD1 (5 bases). V lost 6 bases, J lost 4 bases, and 12 bases lay in between. The CDR3 length is 13 residues. CDR1 and CDR2 from the germline V gene are SGHTA and FQGNSA. The CDR3 DNA reads as TGTGCCAGCAGTGCCCGGGACGGCTATGGCTACACCTTC. Its protein is CASSARDGYGYTF.

As concerns this clonotype: A much larger clone differs by one base, so this may be a read error. This sequence joins TRBV20-1 and TRBJ1-2, with D perhaps TRBD1 (5 bases). Germline assignment: CDR1 DFQATT and CDR2 SNEGSKA (reference sequence). Trimming removed 5 bases at V and 6 bases at J, with 10 bases between. This CDR3 is built from 11 residues. The CDR3 loop is CSAPGNHGYTF. Written as DNA, the CDR3 is TGCAGTGCTCCAGGGAACCATGGCTACACCTTC.

This clonotype was counted between two and nine times. The chain combines TRBV11-2 with TRBJ1-6; D ambiguous. V lost 7 bases to trimming and J lost 5 bases, with 15 bases between them. Looked up from germline, CDR1 is SGHAT and CDR2 is FQNNGV. The length of the CDR3 is 15 residues. CDR3 DNA: TGTGCCAGCACCGAGACTACGGTAAATAATTCACCCCTCCACTTT. Protein sequence: CASTETTVNNSPLHF.

By share, this clonotype ranks as medium-sized. The chain links TRBV7-7 to TRBJ2-3, with D perhaps matching TRBD2 (6 bases). Germline V gene data show CDR1 as SSHAT and CDR2 as FNYEAQ (reference sequence). The ends were cut back, 2 bases at V and 5 bases at J, with 11 bases in the middle. The CDR3 loop spans 14 amino acids. CDR3 amino acids: CASSLQGLEDTQYF. CDR3 bases: TGTGCCAGCAGCTTACAGGGACTGGAAGATACGCAGTATTTT.

In this sample, this clonotype turned up a few times. The CDR3, as DNA: TGTGCCAGCAGTGGACGACAGTGGGGCTCCTACAATGAGCAGTTCTTC. This encodes CASSGRQWGSYNEQFF. The rearrangement uses TRBV2 and TRBJ2-1; the D gene is possibly TRBD1 (5 bases). The CDR3 extends over 16 amino acids. Trimming took 4 bases from V and 0 from J, leaving 13 bases between them. CDR1 SNHLY and CDR2 FYNNEI come from the germline V gene. The variable domain in full, with the rest retrieved from reference TRBV2 and TRBJ2-1, is EPEVTQTPSHQVTQMGQEVILRCVPISNHLYFYWYRQILGQKVEFLVSFYNNEISEKSEIFDDQFSVERPDGSNFTLKIRSTKLEDSAMYFCASSGRQWGSYNEQFFGPGTRLTVL.